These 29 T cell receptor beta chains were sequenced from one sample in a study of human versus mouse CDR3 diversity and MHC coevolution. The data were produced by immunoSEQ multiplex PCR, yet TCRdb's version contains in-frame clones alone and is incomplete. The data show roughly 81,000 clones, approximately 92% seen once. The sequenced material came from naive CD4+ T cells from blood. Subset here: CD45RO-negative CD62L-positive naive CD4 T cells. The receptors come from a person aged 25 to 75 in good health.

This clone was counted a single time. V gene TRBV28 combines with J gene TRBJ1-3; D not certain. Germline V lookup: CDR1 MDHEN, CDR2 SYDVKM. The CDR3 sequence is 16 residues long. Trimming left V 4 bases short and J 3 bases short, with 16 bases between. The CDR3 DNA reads TGTGCCAGCAGTTCCGCCGGCTGGAGCGTTGGAAACACCATATATTTT. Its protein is CASSSAGWSVGNTIYF.

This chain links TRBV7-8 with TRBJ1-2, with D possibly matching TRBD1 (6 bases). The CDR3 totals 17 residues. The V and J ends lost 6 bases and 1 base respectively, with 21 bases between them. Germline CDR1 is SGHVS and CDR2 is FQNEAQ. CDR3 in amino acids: CASSPTGLDRHNYGYTF. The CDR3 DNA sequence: TGTGCCAGCAGTCCGACAGGCCTCGACCGTCATAACTATGGCTACACCTTC. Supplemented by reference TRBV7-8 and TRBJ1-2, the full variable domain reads GAGVSQSPRYKVAKRGQDVALRCDPISGHVSLFWYQQALGQGPEFLTYFQNEAQLDKSGLPSDRFFAERPEGSVSTLKIQRTQQEDSAVYLCASSPTGLDRHNYGYTFGSGTRLTVV.

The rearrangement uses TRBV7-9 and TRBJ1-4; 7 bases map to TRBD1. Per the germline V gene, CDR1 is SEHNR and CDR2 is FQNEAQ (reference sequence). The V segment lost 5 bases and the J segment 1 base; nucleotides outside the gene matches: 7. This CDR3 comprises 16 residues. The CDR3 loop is CASSRDRVLTNEKLFF. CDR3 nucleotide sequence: TGTGCCAGCAGCAGAGACAGGGTTTTAACTAATGAAAAACTGTTTTTT.

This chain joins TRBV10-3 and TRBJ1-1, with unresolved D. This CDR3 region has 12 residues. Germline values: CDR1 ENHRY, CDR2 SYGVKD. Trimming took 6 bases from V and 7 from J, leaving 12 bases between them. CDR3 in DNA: TGTGCCATCAGCTCCGTTTCAGGTGAAGCTTTCTTT. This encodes CAISSVSGEAFF.

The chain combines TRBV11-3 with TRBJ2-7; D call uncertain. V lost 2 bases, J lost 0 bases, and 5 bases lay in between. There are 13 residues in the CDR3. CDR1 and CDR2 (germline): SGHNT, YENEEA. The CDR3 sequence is CASSLRSSYEQYF. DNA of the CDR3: TGTGCCAGCAGCTTAAGGAGCTCCTACGAGCAGTACTTC.

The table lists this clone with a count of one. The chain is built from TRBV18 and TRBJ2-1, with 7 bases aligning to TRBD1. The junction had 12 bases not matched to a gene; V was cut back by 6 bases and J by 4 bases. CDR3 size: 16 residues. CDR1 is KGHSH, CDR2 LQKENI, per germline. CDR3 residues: CASSSGKDRVYNEQFF. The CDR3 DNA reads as TGTGCCAGCTCCTCGGGAAAAGACAGGGTTTACAATGAGCAGTTCTTC. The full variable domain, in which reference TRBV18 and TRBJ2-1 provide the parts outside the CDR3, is NAGVMQNPRHLVRRRGQEARLRCSPMKGHSHVYWYRQLPEEGLKFMVYLQKENIIDESGMPKERFSAEFPKEGPSILRIQQVVRGDSAAYFCASSSGKDRVYNEQFFGPGTRLTVL.

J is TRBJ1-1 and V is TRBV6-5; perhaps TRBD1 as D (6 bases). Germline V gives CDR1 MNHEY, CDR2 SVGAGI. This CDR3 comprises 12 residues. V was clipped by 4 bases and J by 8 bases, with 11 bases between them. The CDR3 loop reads CASSSSDREAFF. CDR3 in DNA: TGTGCCAGCAGTTCCTCGGACAGAGAAGCTTTCTTT.

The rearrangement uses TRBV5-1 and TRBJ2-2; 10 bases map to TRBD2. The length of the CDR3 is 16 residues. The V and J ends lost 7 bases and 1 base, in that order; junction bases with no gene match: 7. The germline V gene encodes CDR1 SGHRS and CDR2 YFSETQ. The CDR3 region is CASVPLAGGNTGELFF. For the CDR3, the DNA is TGCGCCAGCGTCCCCTTAGCGGGGGGGAACACCGGGGAGCTGTTTTTT.

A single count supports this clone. The CDR3 is CASSTGGYNSPLHF. CDR3 sequence (DNA): TGTGCCAGCAGTACAGGAGGGTATAATTCACCCCTCCACTTT. The rearrangement links TRBV27 to TRBJ1-6; D possibly corresponds to TRBD1 (5 bases). This CDR3 comprises 14 residues. Germline lookup yields CDR1 MNHEY and CDR2 SMNVEV (reference sequence). The germline V and J ends were trimmed by 5 bases and 4 bases, with 9 bases remaining between them.

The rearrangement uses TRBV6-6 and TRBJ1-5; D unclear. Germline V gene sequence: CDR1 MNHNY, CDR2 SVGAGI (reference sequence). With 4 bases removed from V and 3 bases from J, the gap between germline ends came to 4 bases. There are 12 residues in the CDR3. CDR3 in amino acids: CASSSLNQPQHF. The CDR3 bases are TGTGCCAGCAGTTCCCTCAATCAGCCCCAGCATTTT.

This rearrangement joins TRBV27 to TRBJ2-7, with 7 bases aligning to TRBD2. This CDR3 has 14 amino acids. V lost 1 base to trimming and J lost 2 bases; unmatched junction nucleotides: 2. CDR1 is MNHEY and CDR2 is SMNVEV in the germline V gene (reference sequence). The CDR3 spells CASSLWGGPYEQYF. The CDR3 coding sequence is TGTGCCAGCAGTTTATGGGGGGGACCCTACGAGCAGTACTTC.

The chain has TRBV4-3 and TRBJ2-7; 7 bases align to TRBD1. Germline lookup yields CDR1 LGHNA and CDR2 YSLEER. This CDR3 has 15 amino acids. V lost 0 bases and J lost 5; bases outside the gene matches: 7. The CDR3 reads CASSQDRNRGHEQYF. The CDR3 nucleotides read TGCGCCAGCAGCCAAGATCGGAACAGGGGCCACGAGCAGTACTTC.

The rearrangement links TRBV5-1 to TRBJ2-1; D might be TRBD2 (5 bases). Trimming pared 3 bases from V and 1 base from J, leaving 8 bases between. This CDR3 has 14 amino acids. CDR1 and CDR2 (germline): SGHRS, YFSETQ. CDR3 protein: CASSSQRSYNEQFF. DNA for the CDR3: TGCGCCAGCAGCTCCCAGCGGTCCTACAATGAGCAGTTCTTC.

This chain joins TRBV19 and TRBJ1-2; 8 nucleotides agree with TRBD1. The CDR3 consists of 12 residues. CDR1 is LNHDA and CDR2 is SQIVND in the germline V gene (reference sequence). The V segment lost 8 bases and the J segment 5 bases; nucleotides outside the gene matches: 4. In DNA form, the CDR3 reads TGTGCCAGTTGGGACAGGAATTATGGCTACACCTTC. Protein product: CASWDRNYGYTF.

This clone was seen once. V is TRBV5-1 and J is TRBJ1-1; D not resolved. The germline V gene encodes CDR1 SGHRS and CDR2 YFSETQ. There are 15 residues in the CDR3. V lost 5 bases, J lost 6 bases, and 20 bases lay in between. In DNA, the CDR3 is TGCGCCAGCAGGCAAGGGCCGGGGATTAACCCTGAAGCTTTCTTT. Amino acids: CASRQGPGINPEAFF.

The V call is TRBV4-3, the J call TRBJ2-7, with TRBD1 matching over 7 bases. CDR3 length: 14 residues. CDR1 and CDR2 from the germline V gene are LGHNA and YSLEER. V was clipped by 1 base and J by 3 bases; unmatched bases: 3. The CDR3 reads CASSQASGGYEQYF. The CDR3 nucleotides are TGCGCCAGCAGCCAAGCTTCAGGGGGCTACGAGCAGTACTTC.

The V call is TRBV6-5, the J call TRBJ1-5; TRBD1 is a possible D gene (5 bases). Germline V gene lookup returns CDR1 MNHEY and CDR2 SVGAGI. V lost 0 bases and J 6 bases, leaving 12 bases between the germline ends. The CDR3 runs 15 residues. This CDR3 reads CASSYSGGDGQPQHF. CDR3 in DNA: TGTGCCAGCAGTTACTCGGGCGGGGACGGTCAGCCCCAGCATTTT.

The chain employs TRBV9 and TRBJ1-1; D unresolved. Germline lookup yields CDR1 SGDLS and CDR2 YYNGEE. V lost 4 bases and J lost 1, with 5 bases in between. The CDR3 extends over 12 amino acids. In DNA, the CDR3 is TGTGCCAGCAGCTCAGGGAACACTGAAGCTTTCTTT. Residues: CASSSGNTEAFF.

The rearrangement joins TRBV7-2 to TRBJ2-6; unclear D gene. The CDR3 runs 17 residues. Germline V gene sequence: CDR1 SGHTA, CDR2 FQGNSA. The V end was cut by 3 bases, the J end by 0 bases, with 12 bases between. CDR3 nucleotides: TGTGCCAGCAGCTTGGAGAGTTGGAGCTCTGGGGCCAACGTCCTGACTTTC. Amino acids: CASSLESWSSGANVLTF.

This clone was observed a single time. This chain's CDR3 is CASSPRDIDNSPLHF. The CDR3 DNA reads TGTGCCAGCTCACCACGGGACATCGATAATTCACCCCTCCACTTT. This sequence joins TRBV18 and TRBJ1-6; weak D call: TRBD1 (6 bases). Germline-derived CDR1 and CDR2 are KGHSH and LQKENI. This CDR3 comprises 15 residues. V lost 1 base, J lost 5 bases, and 9 bases lay in between.

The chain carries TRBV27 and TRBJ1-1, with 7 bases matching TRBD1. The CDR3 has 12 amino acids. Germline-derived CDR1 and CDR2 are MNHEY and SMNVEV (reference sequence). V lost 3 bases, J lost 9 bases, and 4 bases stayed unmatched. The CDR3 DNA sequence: TGTGCCAGCAGTTTTCGGACAGGAAAAGCTTTCTTT. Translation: CASSFRTGKAFF.

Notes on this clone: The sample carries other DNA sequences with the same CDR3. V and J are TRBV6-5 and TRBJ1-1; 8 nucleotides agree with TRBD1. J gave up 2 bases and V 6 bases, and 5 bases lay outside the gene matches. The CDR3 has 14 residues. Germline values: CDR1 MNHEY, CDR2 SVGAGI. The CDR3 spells CASSLDRVNTEAFF. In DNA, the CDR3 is TGTGCCAGCAGCTTGGACAGGGTAAACACTGAAGCTTTCTTT.

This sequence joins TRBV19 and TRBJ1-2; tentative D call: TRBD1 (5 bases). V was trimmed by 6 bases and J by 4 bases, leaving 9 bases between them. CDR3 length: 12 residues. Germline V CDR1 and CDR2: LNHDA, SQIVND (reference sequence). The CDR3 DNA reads TGTGCCAGTAGGCGGGGCGTCTATGGCTACACCTTC. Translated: CASRRGVYGYTF.

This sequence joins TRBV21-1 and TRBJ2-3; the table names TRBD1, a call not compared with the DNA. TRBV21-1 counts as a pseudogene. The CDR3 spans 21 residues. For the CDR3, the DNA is TGTGCCAGCAGCAAACCACCGGGGACAGGGAGGAGCGGGGGCCTAACAGATACGCAGTATTTT. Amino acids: CASSKPPGTGRSGGLTDTQYF.

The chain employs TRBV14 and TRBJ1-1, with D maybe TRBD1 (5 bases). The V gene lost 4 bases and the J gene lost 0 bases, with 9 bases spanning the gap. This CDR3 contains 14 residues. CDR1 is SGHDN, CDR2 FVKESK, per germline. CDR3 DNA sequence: TGTGCCAGCAGCCCGGACATCGTGAACACTGAAGCTTTCTTT. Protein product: CASSPDIVNTEAFF.

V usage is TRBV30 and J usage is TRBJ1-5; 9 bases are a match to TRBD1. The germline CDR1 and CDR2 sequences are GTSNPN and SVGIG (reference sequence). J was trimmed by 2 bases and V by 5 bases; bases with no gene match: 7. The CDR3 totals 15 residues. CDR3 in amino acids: CAWGTGGWGNQPQHF. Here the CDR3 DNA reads TGTGCCTGGGGAACAGGGGGCTGGGGCAATCAGCCCCAGCATTTT.

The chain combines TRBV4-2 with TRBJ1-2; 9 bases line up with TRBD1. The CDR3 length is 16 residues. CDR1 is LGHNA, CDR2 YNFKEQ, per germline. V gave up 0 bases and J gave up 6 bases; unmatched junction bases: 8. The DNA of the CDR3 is TGTGCCAGCAGCCAAGACAGGTTCCGGACAGGGGATGGCTACACCTTC. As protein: CASSQDRFRTGDGYTF.

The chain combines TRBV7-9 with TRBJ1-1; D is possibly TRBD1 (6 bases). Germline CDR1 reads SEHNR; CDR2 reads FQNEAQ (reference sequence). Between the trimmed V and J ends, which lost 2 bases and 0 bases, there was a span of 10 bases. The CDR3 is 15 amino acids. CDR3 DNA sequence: TGTGCCAGCAGCTTACGGACAGTTATGAACACTGAAGCTTTCTTT. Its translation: CASSLRTVMNTEAFF. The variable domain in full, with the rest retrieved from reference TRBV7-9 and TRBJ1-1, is DTGVSQNPRHKITKRGQNVTFRCDPISEHNRLYWYRQTLGQGPEFLTYFQNEAQLEKSRLLSDRFSAERPKGSFSTLEIQRTEQGDSAMYLCASSLRTVMNTEAFFGQGTRLTVV.

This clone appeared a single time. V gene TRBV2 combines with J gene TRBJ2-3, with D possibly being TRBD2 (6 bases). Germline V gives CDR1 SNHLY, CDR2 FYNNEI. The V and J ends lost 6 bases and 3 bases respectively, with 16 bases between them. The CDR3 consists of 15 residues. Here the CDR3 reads CASREDHGGTDTQYF. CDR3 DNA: TGTGCCAGCAGGGAGGACCATGGAGGGACAGATACGCAGTATTTT.